This TCR beta chain emerged from a study of post-analysis software for immune sequencing data. Study-wide results and caveats: Roughly 5 TRBV segments occurring more often in patients than controls included TRBV5-6, TRBV5-1 and TRBV20-1.

The CDR3 is 15 amino acids. V dropped 6 bases and J dropped 1 base, with 15 bases sitting between them. Germline-derived CDR1 and CDR2 are MNHNS and SASEGT. Presence of unique molecular identifiers characterized the TCR beta cDNA libraries. One entry per CDR3 protein results from TCRdb running MiXCR on the PCR reads. The data show some 800,000 distinct CDR3 sequences, with just over 45% seen just once and just under 5% held by the top ten. Regarding this clonotype: Antigen: not known.

The chain joins TRBV6-1 to TRBJ1-1, with a weak D call TRBD1 (5 bases). Sequenced: blood. The source is a girl under 18 with multiple sclerosis. The CDR3 DNA reads as TGTGCCAGCAGAGGAAACGCAGGGTGGAACACTGAAGCTTTCTTT. Amino acid sequence: CASRGNAGWNTEAFF.